This T cell receptor beta chain is from a study of blood T cell repertoires in COVID-19. Trimming cost V 5 bases and J 6 bases; bases outside gene matches: 3. Looked up from germline, CDR1 is SQVTM and CDR2 is ANQGSEA. This CDR3 region has 12 residues. The table came from immunoSEQ multiplex PCR; TCRdb's copy has only in-frame clones and leaves some out. Among about 220,000 clones listed, around 81% were seen once. Material for sequencing was peripheral blood. The chain joins TRBV29-1 to TRBJ2-1; the match to TRBD1 covers 8 bases. The TCR originated in a woman between 70 and 85 years old with acute or convalescent COVID-19. CDR3 nucleotide sequence: TGCAGCGTTCGACAGGGGAGCAATGAGCAGTTCTTC. Amino acid sequence: CSVRQGSNEQFF.